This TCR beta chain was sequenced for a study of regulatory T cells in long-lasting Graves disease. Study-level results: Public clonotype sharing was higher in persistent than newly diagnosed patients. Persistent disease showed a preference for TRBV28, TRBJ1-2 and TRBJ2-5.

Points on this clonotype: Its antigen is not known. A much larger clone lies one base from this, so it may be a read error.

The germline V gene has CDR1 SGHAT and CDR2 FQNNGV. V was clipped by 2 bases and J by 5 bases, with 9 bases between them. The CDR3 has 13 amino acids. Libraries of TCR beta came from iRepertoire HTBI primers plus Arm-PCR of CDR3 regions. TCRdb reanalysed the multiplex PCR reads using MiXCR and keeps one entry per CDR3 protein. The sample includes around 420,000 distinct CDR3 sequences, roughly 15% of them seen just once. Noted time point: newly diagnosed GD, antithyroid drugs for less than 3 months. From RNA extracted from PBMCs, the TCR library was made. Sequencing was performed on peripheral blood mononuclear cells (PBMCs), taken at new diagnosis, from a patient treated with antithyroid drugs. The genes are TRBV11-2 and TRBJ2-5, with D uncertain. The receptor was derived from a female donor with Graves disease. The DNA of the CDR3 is TGTGCCAGCAGCTTACCGTCGGTTGAGACCCAGTACTTC. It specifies CASSLPSVETQYF.